A selection of T cell receptor beta chains follows, all from one sample in a study of blood T cell repertoires in COVID-19. Sequenced by immunoSEQ multiplex PCR; TCRdb stores in-frame clones only, minus some. The sample holds tens of thousands of clones; 80% to 90% are singletons and the top ten take under 13%. What was sequenced was peripheral blood. These receptors were taken from a man aged 65 to 85 with active or convalescent COVID-19. CDR3s include the opening cysteine and the closing phenylalanine or tryptophan. The D gene is left open where the match is weak. Not all rows give a size; the values are once, few, many and, for expanded clones, a class.

J,V,size,D,CDR3,DNA
TRBJ2-1,TRBV2,NA,TRBD2,CASSPLAGGWNEQFF,TGTGCCAGCAGTCCACTAGCGGGAGGGTGGAATGAGCAGTTCTTC
TRBJ2-3,TRBV24-1,NA,TRBD1,CATKGQLTDTQYF,TGTGCCACCAAGGGACAGCTCACAGATACGCAGTATTTT
TRBJ2-1,TRBV28,NA,TRBD1,CASRPQGYRYNEQFF,TGTGCCAGCAGGCCACAGGGGTATCGGTACAATGAGCAGTTCTTC
TRBJ1-2,TRBV29-1,NA,NA,CSVEEGYTF,TGCAGCGTTGAGGAGGGCTACACCTTC
TRBJ2-7,TRBV7-9,NA,NA,CASSLQGYEQYF,TGTGCCAGCAGCTTGCAGGGCTACGAGCAGTACTTC
TRBJ1-2,TRBV7-2,once,NA,CASSSDRANYGYTF,TGTGCCAGCAGCTCGGACAGAGCTAACTATGGCTACACCTTC
TRBJ2-2,TRBV7-9,NA,TRBD2,CASSSKTSGDTGELFF,TGTGCCAGCAGCTCAAAGACTAGCGGGGACACCGGGGAGCTGTTTTTT
TRBJ1-5,TRBV25-1,NA,NA,CASRGDNHQPQHF,TGTGCCAGCAGGGGGGACAATCATCAGCCCCAGCATTTT
TRBJ2-1,TRBV10-3,once,TRBD2,CAISGGGSSYNEQFF,TGTGCCATCAGTGGTGGCGGGAGCTCCTACAATGAGCAGTTCTTC
TRBJ1-1,TRBV6-2/TRBV6-3,NA,NA,CASSLRITEAFF,TGTGCCAGCAGTCTCCGTATCACTGAAGCTTTCTTT
TRBJ1-2,TRBV5-4,NA,NA,CASSFEAGLNYGYTF,TGTGCCAGCAGCTTTGAGGCAGGGTTGAACTATGGCTACACCTTC
TRBJ2-1,TRBV20-1,NA,TRBD2,CRAASGHEQFF,TGCAGGGCGGCTAGCGGACATGAGCAGTTCTTC
TRBJ2-2,TRBV30,NA,NA,CAWTLKGEGRVGELFF,TGTGCCTGGACCCTTAAGGGGGAGGGCCGAGTCGGGGAGCTGTTTTTT
TRBJ2-3,TRBV15,NA,TRBD1,CATSRDLKGAYINTQYF,TGTGCCACCAGCAGAGATCTTAAGGGGGCTTATATTAATACGCAGTATTTT
TRBJ2-7,TRBV9,NA,TRBD1,CASSTSGTGGYEQYF,TGTGCCAGCAGCACCAGCGGGACAGGGGGCTACGAGCAGTACTTC
TRBJ2-1,TRBV4-2,NA,TRBD2,CASSQRPGTSGRNEQFF,TGTGCCAGCAGCCAAAGACCCGGGACTAGCGGGAGAAATGAGCAGTTCTTC
TRBJ1-1,TRBV7-9,NA,NA,CASSPGSATEAFF,TGTGCCAGCAGCCCCGGGAGCGCCACTGAAGCTTTCTTT
TRBJ1-1,TRBV14,NA,TRBD1,CASSHGQGGQAFF,TGTGCCAGCAGCCATGGACAGGGGGGACAGGCTTTCTTT
TRBJ2-3,TRBV14,NA,TRBD2,CASSRGGLAGTDTQYF,TGTGCCAGCAGCCGCGGAGGACTAGCGGGAACTGATACGCAGTATTTT
TRBJ2-2,TRBV7-6,NA,NA,CASSFPEAHGGELFF,TGTGCCAGCAGCTTTCCGGAGGCCCATGGCGGGGAGCTGTTTTTT
TRBJ2-5,TRBV1,NA,NA,CTSSQPYRDRSTETQYF,TGCACCAGCAGCCAACCCTACCGGGACAGGTCCACTGAGACCCAGTACTTC
TRBJ2-5,TRBV5-1,NA,TRBD2,CASSLDGGREETQYF,TGCGCCAGCAGCTTGGATGGCGGGAGGGAAGAGACCCAGTACTTC
TRBJ2-1,TRBV7-3,NA,TRBD2,CASSQRLAGEHEQFF,TGTGCCAGCAGCCAAAGACTAGCGGGAGAACATGAGCAGTTCTTC
TRBJ1-2,TRBV5-1,NA,TRBD1,CASSWGDRGYGYTF,TGCGCCAGCAGCTGGGGGGACAGGGGCTATGGCTACACCTTC
TRBJ1-5,TRBV10-3,NA,NA,CAISESTRTPGGRGQPQHF,TGTGCCATCAGTGAGTCGACCAGAACTCCCGGGGGGCGAGGGCAGCCCCAGCATTTT
TRBJ2-1,TRBV20-1,NA,NA,CSASASRRFYEQFF,TGCAGTGCTAGTGCTAGCAGGAGATTCTATGAGCAGTTCTTC
TRBJ1-1,TRBV11-2,NA,NA,CASSPLGPGTEAFF,TGTGCCAGCAGCCCCTTGGGCCCTGGCACTGAAGCTTTCTTT
TRBJ1-1,TRBV9,NA,TRBD1,CASSTRTGRTTEAFF,TGTGCCAGCAGCACCCGGACAGGGAGGACCACTGAAGCTTTCTTT
TRBJ1-1,TRBV11-2,NA,NA,CASSLPGGAGTEAFF,TGTGCCAGCAGCCTACCGGGGGGGGCCGGGACTGAAGCTTTCTTT
TRBJ1-2,TRBV19,NA,TRBD1,CASGDRDSYGYTF,TGTGCCAGTGGGGACAGGGACTCCTATGGCTACACCTTC
TRBJ1-1,TRBV18,once,NA,CASSLRIQNTEAFF,TGTGCCAGCTCCCTCAGGATACAGAACACTGAAGCTTTCTTT
TRBJ2-3,TRBV7-9,NA,NA,CASSISGTSVTQYF,TGTGCCAGCAGCATATCCGGGACTTCGGTAACGCAGTATTTT
TRBJ1-3,TRBV19,NA,TRBD1,CASSRPGGSGNTIYF,TGTGCCAGTTCGCGCCCAGGGGGCTCTGGAAACACCATATATTTT
TRBJ2-1,TRBV3-1/TRBV3-2,NA,TRBD2,CASSRPGTRDEQFF,TGTGCCAGCAGCAGACCCGGGACTAGAGATGAGCAGTTCTTC
TRBJ2-6,TRBV5-1,NA,TRBD1,CASSSVPGQGSSGANVLTF,TGCGCCAGCAGCTCTGTCCCGGGACAGGGATCATCCGGGGCCAACGTCCTGACTTTC
TRBJ1-4,TRBV10-2,NA,NA,CASSEPFQGSNEKLFF,TGCGCCAGCAGTGAGCCCTTTCAGGGGAGTAATGAAAAACTGTTTTTT
TRBJ2-2,TRBV28,NA,NA,CASRSNLDSLFTGELFF,TGTGCCAGCAGATCCAACCTCGACAGTCTTTTCACCGGGGAGCTGTTTTTT
TRBJ1-3,TRBV6-5,NA,NA,CASNRNSPGTIYF,TGTGCCAGCAACCGAAACTCCCCAGGAACCATATATTTT
TRBJ1-1,TRBV5-1,NA,NA,CASSSQTSNTEAFF,TGCGCCAGCAGCTCCCAGACATCGAACACTGAAGCTTTCTTT
TRBJ2-7,TRBV11-2,NA,NA,CASSRVWANKYEQYF,TGTGCCAGCAGCCGTGTATGGGCCAATAAATACGAGCAGTACTTC
TRBJ1-1,TRBV6-5,NA,NA,CASSMTDMNTEAFF,TGTGCCAGCAGTATGACGGACATGAACACTGAAGCTTTCTTT
TRBJ1-1,TRBV5-1,NA,NA,CASSLSTGRATEAFF,TGCGCCAGCAGCTTGTCAACAGGGCGAGCCACTGAAGCTTTCTTT
TRBJ2-2,TRBV7-8,NA,NA,CASSRREGSGELFF,TGTGCCAGCAGCCGTAGGGAAGGGAGCGGGGAGCTGTTTTTT